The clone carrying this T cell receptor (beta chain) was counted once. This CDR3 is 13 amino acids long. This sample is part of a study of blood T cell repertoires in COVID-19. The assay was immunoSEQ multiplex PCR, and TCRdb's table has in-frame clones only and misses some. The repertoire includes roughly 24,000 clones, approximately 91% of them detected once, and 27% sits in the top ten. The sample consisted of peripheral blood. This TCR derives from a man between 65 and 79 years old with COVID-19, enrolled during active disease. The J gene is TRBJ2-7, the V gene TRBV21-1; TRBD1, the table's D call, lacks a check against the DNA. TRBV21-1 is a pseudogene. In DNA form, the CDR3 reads TGTGCCAGCAGCAAAGTCTCAGGGATCGAGCAGTACTTC. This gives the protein CASSKVSGIEQYF.